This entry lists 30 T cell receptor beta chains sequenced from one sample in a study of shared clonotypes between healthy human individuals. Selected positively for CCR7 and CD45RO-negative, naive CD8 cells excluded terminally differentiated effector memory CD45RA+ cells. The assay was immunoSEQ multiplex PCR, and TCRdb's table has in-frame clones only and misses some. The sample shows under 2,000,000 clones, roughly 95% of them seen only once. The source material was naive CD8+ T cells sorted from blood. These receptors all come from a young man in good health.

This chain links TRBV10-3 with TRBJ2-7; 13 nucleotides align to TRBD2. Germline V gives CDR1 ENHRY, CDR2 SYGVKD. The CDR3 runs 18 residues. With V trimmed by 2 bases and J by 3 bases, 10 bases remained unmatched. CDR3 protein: CAISEIAGLAGDNYEQYF. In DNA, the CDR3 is TGTGCCATCAGTGAGATAGCTGGACTAGCGGGAGACAACTACGAGCAGTACTTC.

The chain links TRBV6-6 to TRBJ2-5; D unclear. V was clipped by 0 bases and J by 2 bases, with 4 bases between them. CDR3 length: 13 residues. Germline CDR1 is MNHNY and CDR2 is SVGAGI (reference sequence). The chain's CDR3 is CASSYSYQETQYF. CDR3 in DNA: TGTGCCAGCAGTTACTCCTATCAAGAGACCCAGTACTTC.

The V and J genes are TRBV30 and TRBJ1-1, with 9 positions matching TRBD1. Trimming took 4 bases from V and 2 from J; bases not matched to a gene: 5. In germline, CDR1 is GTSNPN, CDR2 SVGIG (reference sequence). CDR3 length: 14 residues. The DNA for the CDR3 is TGTGCCTGGAAAGGACAGGGGACAAACACTGAAGCTTTCTTT. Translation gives CAWKGQGTNTEAFF. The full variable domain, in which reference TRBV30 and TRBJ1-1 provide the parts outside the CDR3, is SQTIHQWPATLVQPVGSPLSLECTVEGTSNPNLYWYRQAAGRGLQLLFYSVGIGQISSEVPQNLSASRPQDRQFILSSKKLLLSDSGFYLCAWKGQGTNTEAFFGQGTRLTVV.

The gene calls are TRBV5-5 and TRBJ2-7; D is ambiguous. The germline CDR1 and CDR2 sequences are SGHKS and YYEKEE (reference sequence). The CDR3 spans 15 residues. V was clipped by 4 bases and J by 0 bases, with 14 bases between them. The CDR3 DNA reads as TGTGCCAGCAGCCCCCGTGAACTCGTCTCCTACGAGCAGTACTTC. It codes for CASSPRELVSYEQYF.

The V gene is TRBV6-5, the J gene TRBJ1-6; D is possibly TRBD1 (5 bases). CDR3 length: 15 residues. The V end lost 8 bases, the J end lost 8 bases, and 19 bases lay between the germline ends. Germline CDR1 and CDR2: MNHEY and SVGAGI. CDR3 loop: CASHSPSRGDSPLHF. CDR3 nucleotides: TGTGCCAGCCATTCTCCCTCTAGGGGCGATTCACCCCTCCACTTT.

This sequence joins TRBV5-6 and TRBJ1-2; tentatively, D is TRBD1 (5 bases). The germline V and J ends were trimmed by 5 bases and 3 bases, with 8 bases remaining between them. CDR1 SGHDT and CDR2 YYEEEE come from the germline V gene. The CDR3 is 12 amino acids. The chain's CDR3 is CASSGADYGYTF. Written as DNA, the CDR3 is TGTGCCAGCAGTGGGGCAGACTATGGCTACACCTTC.

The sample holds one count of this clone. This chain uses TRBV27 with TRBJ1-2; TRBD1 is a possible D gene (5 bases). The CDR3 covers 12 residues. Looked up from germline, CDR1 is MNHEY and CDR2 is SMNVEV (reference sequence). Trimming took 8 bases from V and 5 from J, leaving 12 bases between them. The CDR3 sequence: CASWTPGYGYTF. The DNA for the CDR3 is TGTGCCAGCTGGACACCCGGGTATGGCTACACCTTC.

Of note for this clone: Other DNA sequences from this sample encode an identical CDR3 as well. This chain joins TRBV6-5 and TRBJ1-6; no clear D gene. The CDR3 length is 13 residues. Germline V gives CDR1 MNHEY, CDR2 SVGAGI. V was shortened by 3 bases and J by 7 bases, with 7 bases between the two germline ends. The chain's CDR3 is CASSYSGNSPLHF. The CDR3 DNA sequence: TGTGCCAGCAGTTATAGCGGCAATTCACCCCTCCACTTT.

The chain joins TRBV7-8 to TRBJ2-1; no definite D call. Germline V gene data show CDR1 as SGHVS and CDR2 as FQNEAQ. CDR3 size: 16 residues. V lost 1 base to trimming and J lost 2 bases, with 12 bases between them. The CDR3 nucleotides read TGTGCCAGCAGCTTAGACGTGTTGGTGACCTACAATGAGCAGTTCTTC. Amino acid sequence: CASSLDVLVTYNEQFF. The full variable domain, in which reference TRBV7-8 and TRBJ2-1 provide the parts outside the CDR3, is GAGVSQSPRYKVAKRGQDVALRCDPISGHVSLFWYQQALGQGPEFLTYFQNEAQLDKSGLPSDRFFAERPEGSVSTLKIQRTQQEDSAVYLCASSLDVLVTYNEQFFGPGTRLTVL.

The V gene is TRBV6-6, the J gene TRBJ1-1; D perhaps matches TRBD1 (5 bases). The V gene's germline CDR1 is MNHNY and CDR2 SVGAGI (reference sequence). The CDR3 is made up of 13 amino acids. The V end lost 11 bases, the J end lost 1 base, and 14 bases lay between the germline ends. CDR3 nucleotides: TGTGCCGGTTTAAGTGGGGGGAACACTGAAGCTTTCTTT. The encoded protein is CAGLSGGNTEAFF.

CDR3 bases: TGTGCCAGCAGCTTAGGCCAGGGTCCCCTCTACGAGCAGTACTTC. Its protein is CASSLGQGPLYEQYF. The chain recombines TRBV11-2 with TRBJ2-7; weak D call: TRBD1 (5 bases). V gave up 1 base and J gave up 3 bases, with 13 bases separating them. Germline loops: CDR1 SGHAT, CDR2 FQNNGV. This CDR3 region has 15 residues.

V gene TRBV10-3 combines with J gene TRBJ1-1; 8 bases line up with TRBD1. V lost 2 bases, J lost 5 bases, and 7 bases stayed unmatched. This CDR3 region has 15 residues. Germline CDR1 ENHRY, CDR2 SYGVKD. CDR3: CAISEPRDRKTEAFF. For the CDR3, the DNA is TGTGCCATCAGTGAGCCCCGGGACAGGAAGACTGAAGCTTTCTTT.

The DNA of the CDR3 is TGTGCCAGCAGTCTAGGGGCCGGGAATGAGCAGTTCTTC. It specifies CASSLGAGNEQFF. The chain recombines TRBV25-1 with TRBJ2-1, with TRBD1 as a possible D gene (5 bases). Germline V CDR1 and CDR2: MGHDK, SYGVNS. Deletions cut 5 bases from V and 7 bases from J, with 12 bases between. There are 13 residues in the CDR3.

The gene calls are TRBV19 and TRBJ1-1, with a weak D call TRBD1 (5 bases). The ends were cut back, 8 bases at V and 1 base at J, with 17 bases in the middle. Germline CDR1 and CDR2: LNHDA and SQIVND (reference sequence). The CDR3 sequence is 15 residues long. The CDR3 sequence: CASLETGTTNTEAFF. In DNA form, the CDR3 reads TGTGCCAGTCTGGAGACCGGGACCACGAACACTGAAGCTTTCTTT.

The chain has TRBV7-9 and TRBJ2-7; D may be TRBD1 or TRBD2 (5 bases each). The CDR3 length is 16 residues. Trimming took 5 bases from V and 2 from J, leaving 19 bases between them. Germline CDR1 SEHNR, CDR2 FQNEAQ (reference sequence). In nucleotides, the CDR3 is TGTGCCAGCAGCCCCCGAATTGGGGGTGACGCCTACGAGCAGTACTTC. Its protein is CASSPRIGGDAYEQYF. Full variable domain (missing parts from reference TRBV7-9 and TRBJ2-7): DTGVSQNPRHKITKRGQNVTFRCDPISEHNRLYWYRQTLGQGPEFLTYFQNEAQLEKSRLLSDRFSAERPKGSFSTLEIQRTEQGDSAMYLCASSPRIGGDAYEQYFGPGTRLTVT.

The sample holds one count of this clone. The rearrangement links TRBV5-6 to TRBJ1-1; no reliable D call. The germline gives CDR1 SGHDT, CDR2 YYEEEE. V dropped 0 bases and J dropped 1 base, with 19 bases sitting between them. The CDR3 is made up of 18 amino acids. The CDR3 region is CASSLVPWDGLANTEAFF. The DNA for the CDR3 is TGTGCCAGCAGCTTGGTCCCTTGGGATGGTTTGGCGAACACTGAAGCTTTCTTT. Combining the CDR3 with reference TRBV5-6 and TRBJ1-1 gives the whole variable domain DAGVTQSPTHLIKTRGQQVTLRCSPKSGHDTVSWYQQALGQGPQFIFQYYEEEERQRGNFPDRFSGHQFPNYSSELNVNALLLGDSALYLCASSLVPWDGLANTEAFFGQGTRLTVV.

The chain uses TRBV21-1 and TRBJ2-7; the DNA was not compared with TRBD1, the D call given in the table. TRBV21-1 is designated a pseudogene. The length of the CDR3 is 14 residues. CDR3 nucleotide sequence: TGTGCCAGCAGTCCGGGACAGGGACCTTACGAGCAGTACTTC. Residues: CASSPGQGPYEQYF.

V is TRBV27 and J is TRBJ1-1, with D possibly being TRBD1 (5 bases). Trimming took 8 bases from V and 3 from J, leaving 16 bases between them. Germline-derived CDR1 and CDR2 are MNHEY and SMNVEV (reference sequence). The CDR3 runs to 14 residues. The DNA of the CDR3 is TGTGCCAGCCGTCCAGGGTACGGGGACACTGAAGCTTTCTTT. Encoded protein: CASRPGYGDTEAFF.

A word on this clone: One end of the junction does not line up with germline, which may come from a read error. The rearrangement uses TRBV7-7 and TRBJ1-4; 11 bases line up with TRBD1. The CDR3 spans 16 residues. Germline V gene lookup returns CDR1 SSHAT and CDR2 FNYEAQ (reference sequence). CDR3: CASSRTGGRRNEKLFF. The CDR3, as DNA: TGTGCTAGCAGTCGGACAGGGGGCAGGAGGAATGAAAAACTGTTTTTT.

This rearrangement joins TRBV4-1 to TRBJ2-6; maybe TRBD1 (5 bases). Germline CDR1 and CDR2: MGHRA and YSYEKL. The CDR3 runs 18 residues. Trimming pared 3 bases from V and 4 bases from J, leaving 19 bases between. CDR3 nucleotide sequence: TGCGCCAGCAGCCAGCGAGAGGACAACCTTGCCGGGGCCAACGTCCTGACTTTC. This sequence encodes CASSQREDNLAGANVLTF.

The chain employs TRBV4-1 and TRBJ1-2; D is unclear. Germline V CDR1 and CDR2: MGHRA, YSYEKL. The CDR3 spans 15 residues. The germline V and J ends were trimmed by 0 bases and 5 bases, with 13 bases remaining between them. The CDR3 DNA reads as TGCGCCAGCAGCCAAGATAGCCGGACGGGATATGGCTACACCTTC. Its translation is CASSQDSRTGYGYTF.

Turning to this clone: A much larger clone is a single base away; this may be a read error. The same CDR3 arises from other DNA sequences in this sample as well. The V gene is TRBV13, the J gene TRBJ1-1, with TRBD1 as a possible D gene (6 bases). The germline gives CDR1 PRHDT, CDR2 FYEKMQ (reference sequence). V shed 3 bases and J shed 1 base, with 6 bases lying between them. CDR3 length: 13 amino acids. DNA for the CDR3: TGTGCCAGCAGCTTGGGGGCGAACACTGAAGCTTTCTTT. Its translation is CASSLGANTEAFF.

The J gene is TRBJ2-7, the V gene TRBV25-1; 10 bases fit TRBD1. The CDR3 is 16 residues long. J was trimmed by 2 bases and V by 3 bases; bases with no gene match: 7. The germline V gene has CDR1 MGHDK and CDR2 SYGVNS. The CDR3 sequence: CASSETGGLNPYEQYF. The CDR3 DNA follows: TGTGCCAGCAGTGAGACAGGGGGCCTAAACCCCTACGAGCAGTACTTC.

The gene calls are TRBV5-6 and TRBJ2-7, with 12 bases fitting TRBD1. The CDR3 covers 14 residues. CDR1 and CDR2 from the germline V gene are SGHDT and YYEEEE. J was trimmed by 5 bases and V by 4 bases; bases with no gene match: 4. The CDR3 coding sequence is TGTGCCAGCAGCGGGGACAGGGGGCTGGACGAGCAGTACTTC. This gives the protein CASSGDRGLDEQYF.

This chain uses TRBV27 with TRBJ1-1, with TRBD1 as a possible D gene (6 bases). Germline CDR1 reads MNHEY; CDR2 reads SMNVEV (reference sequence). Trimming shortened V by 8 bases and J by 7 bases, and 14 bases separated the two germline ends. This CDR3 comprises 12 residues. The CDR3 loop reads CASRSGDGEAFF. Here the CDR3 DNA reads TGTGCCAGCCGCTCAGGGGACGGTGAAGCTTTCTTT.

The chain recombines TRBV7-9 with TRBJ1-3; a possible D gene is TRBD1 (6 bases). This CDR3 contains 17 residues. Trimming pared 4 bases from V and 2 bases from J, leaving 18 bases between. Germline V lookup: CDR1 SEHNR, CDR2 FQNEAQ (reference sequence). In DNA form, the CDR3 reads TGTGCCAGCAGCTCCCAAACGGGGGGCCCCACTGGAAACACCATATATTTT. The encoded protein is CASSSQTGGPTGNTIYF. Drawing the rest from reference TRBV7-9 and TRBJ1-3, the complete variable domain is DTGVSQNPRHKITKRGQNVTFRCDPISEHNRLYWYRQTLGQGPEFLTYFQNEAQLEKSRLLSDRFSAERPKGSFSTLEIQRTEQGDSAMYLCASSSQTGGPTGNTIYFGEGSWLTVV.

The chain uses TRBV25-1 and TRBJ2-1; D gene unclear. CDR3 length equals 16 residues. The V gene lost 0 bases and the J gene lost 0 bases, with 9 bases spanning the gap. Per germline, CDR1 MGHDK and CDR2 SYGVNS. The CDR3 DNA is TGTGCCAGCAGTGAATATCAGGAGAGCTCCTACAATGAGCAGTTCTTC. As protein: CASSEYQESSYNEQFF.

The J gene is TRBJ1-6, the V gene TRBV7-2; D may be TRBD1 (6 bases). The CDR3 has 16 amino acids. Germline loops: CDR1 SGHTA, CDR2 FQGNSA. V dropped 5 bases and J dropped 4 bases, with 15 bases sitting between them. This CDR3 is CASSLNGQNYNSPLHF. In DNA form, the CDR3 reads TGTGCCAGCAGCCTAAACGGACAGAATTATAATTCACCCCTCCACTTT.

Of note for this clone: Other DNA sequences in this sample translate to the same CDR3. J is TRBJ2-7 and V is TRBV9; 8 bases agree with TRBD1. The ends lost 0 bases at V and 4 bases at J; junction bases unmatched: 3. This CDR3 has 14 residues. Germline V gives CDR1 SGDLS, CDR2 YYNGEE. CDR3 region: CASSVGDRGYEQYF. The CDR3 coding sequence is TGTGCCAGCAGCGTAGGCGACAGGGGTTACGAGCAGTACTTC.

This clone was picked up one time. The CDR3 is CASQGAHEQYF. The CDR3, as DNA: TGTGCCAGCCAGGGGGCCCACGAGCAGTACTTC. The chain couples TRBV7-9 to TRBJ2-7; TRBD1 agrees at 8 bases. This CDR3 spans 11 amino acids. CDR1 is SEHNR, CDR2 FQNEAQ, per germline (reference sequence). V gave up 8 bases and J gave up 5 bases; unmatched junction bases: 2.